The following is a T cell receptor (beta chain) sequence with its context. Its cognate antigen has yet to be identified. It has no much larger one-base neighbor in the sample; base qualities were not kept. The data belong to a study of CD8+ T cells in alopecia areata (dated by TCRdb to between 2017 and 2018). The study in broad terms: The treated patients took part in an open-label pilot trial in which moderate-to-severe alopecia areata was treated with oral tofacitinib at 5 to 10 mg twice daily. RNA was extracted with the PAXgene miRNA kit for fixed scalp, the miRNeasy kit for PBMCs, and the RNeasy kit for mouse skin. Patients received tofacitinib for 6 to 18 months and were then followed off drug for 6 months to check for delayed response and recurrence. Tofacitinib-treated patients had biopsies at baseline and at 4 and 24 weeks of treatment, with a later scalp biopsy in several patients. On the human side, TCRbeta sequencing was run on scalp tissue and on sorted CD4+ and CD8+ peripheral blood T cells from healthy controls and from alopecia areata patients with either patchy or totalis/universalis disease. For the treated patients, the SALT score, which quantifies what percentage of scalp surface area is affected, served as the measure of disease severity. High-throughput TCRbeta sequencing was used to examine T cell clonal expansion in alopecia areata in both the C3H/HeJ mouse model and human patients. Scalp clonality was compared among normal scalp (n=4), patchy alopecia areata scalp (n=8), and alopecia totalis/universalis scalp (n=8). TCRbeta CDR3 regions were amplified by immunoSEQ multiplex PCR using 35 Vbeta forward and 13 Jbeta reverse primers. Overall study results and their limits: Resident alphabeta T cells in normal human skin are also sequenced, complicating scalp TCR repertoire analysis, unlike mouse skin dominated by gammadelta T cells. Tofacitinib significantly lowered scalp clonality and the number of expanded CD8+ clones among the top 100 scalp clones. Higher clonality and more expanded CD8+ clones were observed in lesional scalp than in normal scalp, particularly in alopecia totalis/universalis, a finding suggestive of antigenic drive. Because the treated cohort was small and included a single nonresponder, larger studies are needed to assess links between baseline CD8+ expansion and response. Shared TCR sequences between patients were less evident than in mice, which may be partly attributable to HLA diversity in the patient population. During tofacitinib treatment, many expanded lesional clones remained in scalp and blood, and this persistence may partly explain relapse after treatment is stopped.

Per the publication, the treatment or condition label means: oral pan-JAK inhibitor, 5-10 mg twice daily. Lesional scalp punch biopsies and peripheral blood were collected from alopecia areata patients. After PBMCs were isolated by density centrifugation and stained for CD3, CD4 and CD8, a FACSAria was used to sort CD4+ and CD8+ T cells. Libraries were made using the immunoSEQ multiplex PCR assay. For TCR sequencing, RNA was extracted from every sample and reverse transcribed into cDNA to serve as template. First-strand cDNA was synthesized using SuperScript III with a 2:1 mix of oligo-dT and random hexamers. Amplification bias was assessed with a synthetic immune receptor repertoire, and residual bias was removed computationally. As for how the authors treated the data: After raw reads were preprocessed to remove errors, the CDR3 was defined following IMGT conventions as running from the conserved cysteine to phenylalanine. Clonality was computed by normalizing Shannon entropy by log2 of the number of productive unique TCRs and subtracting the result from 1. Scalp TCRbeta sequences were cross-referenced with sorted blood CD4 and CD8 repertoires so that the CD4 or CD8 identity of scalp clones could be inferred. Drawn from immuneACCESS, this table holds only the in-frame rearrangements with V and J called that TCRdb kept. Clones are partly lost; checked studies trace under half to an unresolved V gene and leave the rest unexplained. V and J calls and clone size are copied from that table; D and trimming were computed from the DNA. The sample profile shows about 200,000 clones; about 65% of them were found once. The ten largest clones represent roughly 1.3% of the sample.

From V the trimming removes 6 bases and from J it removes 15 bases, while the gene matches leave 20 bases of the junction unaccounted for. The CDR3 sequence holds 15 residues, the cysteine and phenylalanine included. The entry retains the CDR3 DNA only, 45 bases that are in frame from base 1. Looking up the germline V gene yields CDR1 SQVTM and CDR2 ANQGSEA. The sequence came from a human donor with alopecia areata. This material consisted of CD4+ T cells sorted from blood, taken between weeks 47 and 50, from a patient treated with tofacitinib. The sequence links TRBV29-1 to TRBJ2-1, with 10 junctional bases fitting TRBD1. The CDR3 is CSVQPRETGGYVGFF. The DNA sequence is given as TGCAGCGTCCAACCTCGGGAGACAGGGGGCTATGTGGGGTTCTTC.